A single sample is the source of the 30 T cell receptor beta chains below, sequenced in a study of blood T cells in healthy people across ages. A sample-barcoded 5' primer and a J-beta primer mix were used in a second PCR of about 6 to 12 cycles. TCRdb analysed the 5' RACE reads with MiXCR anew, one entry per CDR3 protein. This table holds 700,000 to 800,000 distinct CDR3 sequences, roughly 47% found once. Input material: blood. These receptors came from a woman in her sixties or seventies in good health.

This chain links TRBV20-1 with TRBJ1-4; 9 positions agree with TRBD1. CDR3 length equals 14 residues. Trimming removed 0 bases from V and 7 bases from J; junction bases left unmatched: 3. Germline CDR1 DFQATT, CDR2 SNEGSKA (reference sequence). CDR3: CSARDRDRVEKLFF. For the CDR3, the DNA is TGCAGTGCTAGAGACCGGGACAGGGTTGAAAAACTGTTTTTT.

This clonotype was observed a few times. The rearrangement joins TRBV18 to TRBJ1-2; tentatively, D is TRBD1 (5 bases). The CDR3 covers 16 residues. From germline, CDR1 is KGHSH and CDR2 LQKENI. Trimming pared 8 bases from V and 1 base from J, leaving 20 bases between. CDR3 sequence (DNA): TGTGCCAGCCTTGGGGCCGAGACAGATCTTAACTATGGCTACACCTTC. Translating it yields CASLGAETDLNYGYTF.

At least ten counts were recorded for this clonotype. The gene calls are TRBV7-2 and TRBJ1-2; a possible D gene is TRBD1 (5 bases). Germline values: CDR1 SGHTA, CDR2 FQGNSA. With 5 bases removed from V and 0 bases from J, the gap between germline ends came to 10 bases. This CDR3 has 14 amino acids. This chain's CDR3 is CASSKETANYGYTF. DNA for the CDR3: TGTGCCAGCAGCAAAGAGACAGCTAACTATGGCTACACCTTC.

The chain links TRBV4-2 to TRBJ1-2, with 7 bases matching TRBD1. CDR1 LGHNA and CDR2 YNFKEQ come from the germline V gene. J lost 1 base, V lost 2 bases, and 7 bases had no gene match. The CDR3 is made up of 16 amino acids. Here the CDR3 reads CASSQTGTDYNYGYTF. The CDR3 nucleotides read TGTGCCAGCAGCCAAACCGGGACAGACTATAACTATGGCTACACCTTC.

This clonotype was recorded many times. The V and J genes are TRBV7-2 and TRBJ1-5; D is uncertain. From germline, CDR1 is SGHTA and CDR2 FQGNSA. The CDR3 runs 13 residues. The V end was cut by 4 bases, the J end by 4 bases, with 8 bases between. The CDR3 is CASSYGTNQPQHF. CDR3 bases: TGTGCCAGCAGCTACGGAACTAATCAGCCCCAGCATTTT.

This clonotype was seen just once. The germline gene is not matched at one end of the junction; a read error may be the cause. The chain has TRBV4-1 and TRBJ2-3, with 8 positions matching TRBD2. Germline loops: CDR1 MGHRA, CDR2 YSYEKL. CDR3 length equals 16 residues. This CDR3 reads CASSQDAGGAPDTQYF. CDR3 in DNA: TGCGCCAGTAGCCAAGATGCCGGGGGGGCCCCAGATACGCAGTATTTT.

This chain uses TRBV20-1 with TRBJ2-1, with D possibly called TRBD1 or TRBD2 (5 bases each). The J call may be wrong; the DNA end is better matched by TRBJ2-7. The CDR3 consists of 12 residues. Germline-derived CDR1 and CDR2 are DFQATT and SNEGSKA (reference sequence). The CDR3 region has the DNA TGCAGGGGGGAATTAGATTACAATGAGCAGTACTTC. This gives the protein CRGELDYNEQYF.

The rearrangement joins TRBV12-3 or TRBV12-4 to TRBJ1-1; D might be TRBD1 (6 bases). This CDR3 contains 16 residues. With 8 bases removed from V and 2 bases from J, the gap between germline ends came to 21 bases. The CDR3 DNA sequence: TGTGCCAGCCCTTCCGGGACAAATGGGGGCAACACTGAAGCTTTCTTT. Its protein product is CASPSGTNGGNTEAFF.

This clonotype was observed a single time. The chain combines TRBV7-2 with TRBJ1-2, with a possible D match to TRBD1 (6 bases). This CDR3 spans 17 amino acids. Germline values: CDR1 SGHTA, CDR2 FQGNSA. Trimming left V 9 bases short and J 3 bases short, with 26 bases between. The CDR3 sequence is CASSAGPGTTADYGYTF. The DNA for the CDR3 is TGTGCCAGTAGCGCCGGTCCTGGGACAACAGCTGACTATGGCTACACCTTC.

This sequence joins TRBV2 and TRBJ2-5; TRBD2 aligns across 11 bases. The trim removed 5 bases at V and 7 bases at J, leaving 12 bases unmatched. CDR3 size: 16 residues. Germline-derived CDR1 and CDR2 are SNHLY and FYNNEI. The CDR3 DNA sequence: TGTGCCAGCAGTTCCACCCGACTAGCGGGAAGAAGGACCCAGTACTTC. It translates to CASSSTRLAGRRTQYF.

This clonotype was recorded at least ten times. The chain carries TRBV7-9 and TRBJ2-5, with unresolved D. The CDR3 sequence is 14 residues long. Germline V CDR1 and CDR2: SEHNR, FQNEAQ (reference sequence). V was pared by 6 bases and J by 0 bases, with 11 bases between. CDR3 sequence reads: CASSSDGNQETQYF. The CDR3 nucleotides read TGTGCCAGCAGTTCGGACGGTAACCAAGAGACCCAGTACTTC.

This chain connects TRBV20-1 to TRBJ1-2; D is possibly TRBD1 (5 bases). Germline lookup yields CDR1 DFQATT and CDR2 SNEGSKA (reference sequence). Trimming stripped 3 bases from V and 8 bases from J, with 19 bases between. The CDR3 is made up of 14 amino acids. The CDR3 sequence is CSARGQNLEGGYTF. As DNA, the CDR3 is TGCAGTGCTAGGGGGCAGAACCTCGAGGGCGGCTACACCTTC.

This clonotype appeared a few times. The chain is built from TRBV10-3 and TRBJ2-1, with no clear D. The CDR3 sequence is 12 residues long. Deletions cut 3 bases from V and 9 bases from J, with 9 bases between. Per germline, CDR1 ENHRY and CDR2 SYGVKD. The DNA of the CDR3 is TGTGCCATCAGTGAATTGGGGATTGAGCAGTTCTTC. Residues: CAISELGIEQFF.

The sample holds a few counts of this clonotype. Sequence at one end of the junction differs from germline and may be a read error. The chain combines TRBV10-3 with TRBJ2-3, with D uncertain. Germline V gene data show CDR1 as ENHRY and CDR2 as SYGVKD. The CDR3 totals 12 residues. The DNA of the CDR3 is TGTGCCATCAGTGAGTCCACAGAGACGCAGTATTTT. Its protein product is CAISESTETQYF.

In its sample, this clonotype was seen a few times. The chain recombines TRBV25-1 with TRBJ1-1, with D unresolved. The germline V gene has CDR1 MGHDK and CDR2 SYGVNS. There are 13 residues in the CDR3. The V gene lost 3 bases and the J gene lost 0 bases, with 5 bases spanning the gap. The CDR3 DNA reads TGTGCCAGCAGTGATTCCGTGAACACTGAAGCTTTCTTT. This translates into CASSDSVNTEAFF. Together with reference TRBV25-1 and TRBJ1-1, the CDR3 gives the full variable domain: EADIYQTPRYLVIGTGKKITLECSQTMGHDKMYWYQQDPGMELHLIHYSYGVNSTEKGDLSSESTVSRIRTEHFPLTLESARPSHTSQYLCASSDSVNTEAFFGQGTRLTVV.

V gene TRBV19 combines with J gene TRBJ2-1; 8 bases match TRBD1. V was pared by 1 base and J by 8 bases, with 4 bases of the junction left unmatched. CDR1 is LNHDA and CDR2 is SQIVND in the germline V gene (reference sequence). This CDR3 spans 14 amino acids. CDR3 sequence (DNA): TGTGCCAGTAGTATAGTTCAGGGGGCGGATGAGCAGTTCTTC. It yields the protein CASSIVQGADEQFF.

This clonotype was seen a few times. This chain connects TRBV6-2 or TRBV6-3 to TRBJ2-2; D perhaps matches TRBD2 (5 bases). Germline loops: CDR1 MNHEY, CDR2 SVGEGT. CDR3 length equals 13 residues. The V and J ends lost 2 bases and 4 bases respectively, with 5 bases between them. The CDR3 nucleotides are TGTGCCAGCAGTTACCGGGGCACCGGGGAGCTGTTTTTT. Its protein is CASSYRGTGELFF.

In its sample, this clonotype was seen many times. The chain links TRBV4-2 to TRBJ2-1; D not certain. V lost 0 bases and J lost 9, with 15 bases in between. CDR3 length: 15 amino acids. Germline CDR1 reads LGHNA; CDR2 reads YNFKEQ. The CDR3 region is CASSQEIGPSGEQFF. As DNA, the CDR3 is TGTGCCAGCAGCCAAGAAATAGGACCGTCCGGTGAGCAGTTCTTC.

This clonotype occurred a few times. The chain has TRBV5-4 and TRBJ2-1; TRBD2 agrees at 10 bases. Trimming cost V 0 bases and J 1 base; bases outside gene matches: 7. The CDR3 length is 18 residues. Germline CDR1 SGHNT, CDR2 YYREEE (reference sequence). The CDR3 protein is CASSLVSSGRGSYNEQFF. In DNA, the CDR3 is TGTGCCAGCAGCTTGGTCTCTAGCGGGAGAGGGTCCTACAATGAGCAGTTCTTC.

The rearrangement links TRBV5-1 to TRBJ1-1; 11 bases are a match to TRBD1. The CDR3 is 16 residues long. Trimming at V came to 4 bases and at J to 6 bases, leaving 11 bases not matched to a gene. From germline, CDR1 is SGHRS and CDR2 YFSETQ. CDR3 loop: CASSKQGQGDLAEAFF. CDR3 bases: TGCGCCAGCAGCAAACAGGGACAGGGGGATTTGGCTGAAGCTTTCTTT.

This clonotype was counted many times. The DNA for the CDR3 is TGCGCCAGCAGCCAGGGGAGGTTAGCCAAAAACATTCAGTACTTC. It is translated as CASSQGRLAKNIQYF. J is TRBJ2-4 and V is TRBV4-1; TRBD2 might be the D (6 bases). Germline CDR1 reads MGHRA; CDR2 reads YSYEKL. The CDR3 sequence is 15 residues long. V dropped 3 bases and J dropped 0 bases, with 9 bases sitting between them.

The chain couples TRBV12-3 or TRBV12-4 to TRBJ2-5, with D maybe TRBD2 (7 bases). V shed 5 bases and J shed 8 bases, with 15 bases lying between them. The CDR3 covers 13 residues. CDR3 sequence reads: CASSRRGAETQYF. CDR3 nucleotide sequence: TGTGCCAGCAGTAGACGGGGGGCAGAAACCCAGTACTTC.

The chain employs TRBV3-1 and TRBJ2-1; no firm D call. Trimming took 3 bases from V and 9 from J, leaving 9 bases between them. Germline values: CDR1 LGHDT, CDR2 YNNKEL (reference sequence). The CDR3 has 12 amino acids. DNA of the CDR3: TGTGCCAGCAGCCACCAAGCAGTTGAGCAGTTCTTC. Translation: CASSHQAVEQFF.

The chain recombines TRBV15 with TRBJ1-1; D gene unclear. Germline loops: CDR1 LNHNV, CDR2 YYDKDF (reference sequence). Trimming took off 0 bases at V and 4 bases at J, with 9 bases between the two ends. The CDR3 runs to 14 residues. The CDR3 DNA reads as TGTGCCACCAGCAGAGACAAGGGAATCACTGAAGCTTTCTTT. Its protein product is CATSRDKGITEAFF.

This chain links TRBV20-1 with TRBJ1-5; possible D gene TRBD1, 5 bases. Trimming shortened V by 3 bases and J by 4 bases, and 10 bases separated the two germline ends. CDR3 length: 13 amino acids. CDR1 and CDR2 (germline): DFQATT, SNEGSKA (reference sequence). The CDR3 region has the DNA TGCAGTGCTAGGAAAGGGGAAAATCAGCCCCAGCATTTT. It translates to CSARKGENQPQHF.

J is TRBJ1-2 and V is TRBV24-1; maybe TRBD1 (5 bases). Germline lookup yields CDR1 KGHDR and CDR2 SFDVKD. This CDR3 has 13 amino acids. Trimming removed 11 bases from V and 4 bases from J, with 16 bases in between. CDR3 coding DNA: TGTGCCAGCATCGAGGGGCCTATCTATGGCTACACCTTC. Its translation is CASIEGPIYGYTF.

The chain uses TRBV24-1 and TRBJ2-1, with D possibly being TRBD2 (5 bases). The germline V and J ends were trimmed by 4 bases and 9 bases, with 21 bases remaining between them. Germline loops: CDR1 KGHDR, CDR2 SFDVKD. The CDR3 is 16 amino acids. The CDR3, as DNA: TGTGCCACCAGTGACGCAGTCCCCGCTAGCCCTAGTGAGCAGTTCTTC. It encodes CATSDAVPASPSEQFF.

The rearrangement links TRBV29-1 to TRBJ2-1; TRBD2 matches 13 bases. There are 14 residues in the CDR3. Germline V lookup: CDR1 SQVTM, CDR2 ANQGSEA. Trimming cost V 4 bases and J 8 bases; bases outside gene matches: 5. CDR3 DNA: TGCAGCGTTGGGACTAGCGGGAGCGGGCATGAGCAGTTCTTC. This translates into CSVGTSGSGHEQFF.

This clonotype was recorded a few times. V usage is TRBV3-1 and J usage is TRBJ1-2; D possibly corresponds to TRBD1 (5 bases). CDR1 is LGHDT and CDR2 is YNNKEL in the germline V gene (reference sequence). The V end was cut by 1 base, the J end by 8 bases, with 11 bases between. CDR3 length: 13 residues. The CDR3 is CASSQGTPGGYTF. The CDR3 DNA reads TGTGCCAGCAGCCAAGGGACACCCGGGGGCTACACCTTC.

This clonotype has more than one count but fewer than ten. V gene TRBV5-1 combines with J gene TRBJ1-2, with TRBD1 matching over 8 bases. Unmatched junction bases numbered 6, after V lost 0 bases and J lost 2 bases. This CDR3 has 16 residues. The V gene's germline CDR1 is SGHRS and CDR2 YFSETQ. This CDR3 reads CASSLVRDRLNYGYTF. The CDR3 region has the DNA TGCGCCAGCAGCTTGGTCCGGGACAGGTTAAACTATGGCTACACCTTC.